The 20 T cell receptor beta chains below all came from one sample that was sequenced in a study of blood T cell repertoires in COVID-19. Assay: immunoSEQ multiplex PCR; the TCRdb copy retains only in-frame clones and omits some. This sample carries about 58,000 clones, 70% to 90% of them seen once, and the ten largest clones take more than 13%. The sample was peripheral blood. These receptors all stem from a woman aged 55-69 years with active COVID-19.

The chain employs TRBV2 and TRBJ2-1; 9 nucleotides match TRBD2. Germline CDR1 reads SNHLY; CDR2 reads FYNNEI. V lost 5 bases, J lost 8 bases, and 10 bases stayed unmatched. This CDR3 has 15 residues. The CDR3: CASSLEAGGPHEQFF. The CDR3 DNA sequence: TGTGCCAGCAGTCTCGAGGCGGGGGGGCCTCATGAGCAGTTCTTC.

The chain is built from TRBV11-2 and TRBJ2-7; TRBD1 agrees at 8 bases. Trimming took 5 bases from V and 5 from J; bases not matched to a gene: 11. From germline, CDR1 is SGHAT and CDR2 FQNNGV. The CDR3 extends over 15 amino acids. CDR3 residues: CASSLTYDRGHEQYF. In DNA form, the CDR3 reads TGTGCCAGCAGCCTAACGTACGACAGGGGCCACGAGCAGTACTTC. Using reference TRBV11-2 and TRBJ2-7 for the parts outside the CDR3, the full variable domain is EAGVAQSPRYKIIEKRQSVAFWCNPISGHATLYWYQQILGQGPKLLIQFQNNGVVDDSQLPKDRFSAERLKGVDSTLKIQPAKLEDSAVYLCASSLTYDRGHEQYFGPGTRLTVT.

This rearrangement joins TRBV5-1 to TRBJ1-1; 7 nucleotides align to TRBD1. The length of the CDR3 is 13 residues. After removal of 3 bases from V and 3 bases from J, the junction contained 2 bases not matched to a gene. The V gene's germline CDR1 is SGHRS and CDR2 YFSETQ. In DNA form, the CDR3 reads TGCGCCAGCAGCTGGACAGGTGACACTGAAGCTTTCTTT. Its protein product is CASSWTGDTEAFF.

The chain has TRBV4-2 and TRBJ2-1; a weak D match, TRBD1 (5 bases). Germline V gives CDR1 LGHNA, CDR2 YNFKEQ. V was clipped by 0 bases and J by 3 bases, with 15 bases between them. The CDR3 is 17 residues long. DNA of the CDR3: TGTGCCAGCAGCCAAGAACTGCAGGGCCAAAACTACAATGAGCAGTTCTTC. Protein product: CASSQELQGQNYNEQFF.

The CDR3 DNA follows: TGCGCCAGCAGCCCTGCCGGGACAGGGCCTGAAAAACTGTTTTTT. This encodes CASSPAGTGPEKLFF. The chain carries TRBV4-1 and TRBJ1-4; 9 bases align to TRBD1. CDR3 length equals 15 residues. J was trimmed by 7 bases and V by 4 bases; bases with no gene match: 7. Germline values: CDR1 MGHRA, CDR2 YSYEKL.

The chain couples TRBV7-2 to TRBJ2-7; D not resolved. Trimming shortened V by 6 bases and J by 0 bases, and 6 bases separated the two germline ends. Germline CDR1 SGHTA, CDR2 FQGNSA. CDR3 size: 12 residues. CDR3 nucleotides: TGTGCCAGCAGGGCAGACTCCTACGAGCAGTACTTC. Translation: CASRADSYEQYF. The variable domain in full, completed from reference TRBV7-2 and TRBJ2-7, reads GAGVSQSPSNKVTEKGKDVELRCDPISGHTALYWYRQSLGQGLEFLIYFQGNSAPDKSGLPSDRFSAERTGGSVSTLTIQRTQQEDSAVYLCASRADSYEQYFGPGTRLTVT.

J is TRBJ2-1 and V is TRBV27; 9 nucleotides match TRBD1. V shed 11 bases and J 10 bases; nucleotides not matched to a gene: 15. The CDR3 runs to 14 residues. The germline gives CDR1 MNHEY, CDR2 SMNVEV (reference sequence). CDR3 nucleotide sequence: TGTGCCGCCCGAGGGAACAACAGGGGGCACGAGCAGTTCTTC. Translation gives CAARGNNRGHEQFF.

The chain recombines TRBV30 with TRBJ2-7; a possible D gene is TRBD1 (6 bases). Trimming shortened V by 4 bases and J by 5 bases, and 18 bases separated the two germline ends. The CDR3 is 14 residues long. Germline loops: CDR1 GTSNPN, CDR2 SVGIG (reference sequence). The CDR3 coding sequence is TGTGCCTGGACTACACAGGGATCCGGGGACGAGCAGTACTTC. It encodes CAWTTQGSGDEQYF. Full variable domain (rest looked up from reference TRBV30 and TRBJ2-7): SQTIHQWPATLVQPVGSPLSLECTVEGTSNPNLYWYRQAAGRGLQLLFYSVGIGQISSEVPQNLSASRPQDRQFILSSKKLLLSDSGFYLCAWTTQGSGDEQYFGPGTRLTVT.

V and J are TRBV29-1 and TRBJ1-2; 7 bases line up with TRBD1. The germline V gene has CDR1 SQVTM and CDR2 ANQGSEA. This CDR3 comprises 14 residues. V gave up 0 bases and J gave up 4 bases; unmatched junction bases: 5. The CDR3 reads CSVEDRDSPYGYTF. Written as DNA, the CDR3 is TGCAGCGTTGAAGATCGGGACAGCCCCTATGGCTACACCTTC.

The count of this clone is one. The CDR3 DNA reads as TGTGCCAGCAGGCCACCGGGACTAGCCGTCACAGATACGCAGTATTTT. It codes for CASRPPGLAVTDTQYF. The chain has TRBV7-2 and TRBJ2-3, with 9 bases aligning to TRBD2. CDR1 and CDR2 from the germline V gene are SGHTA and FQGNSA. The V gene end was trimmed by 6 bases and the J gene end by 2 bases; junction bases not matched to a gene: 9. The CDR3 has 16 amino acids.

The chain uses TRBV27 and TRBJ1-1; a possible D gene is TRBD1 (6 bases). This CDR3 spans 14 amino acids. The germline V and J ends were trimmed by 3 bases and 4 bases, with 12 bases remaining between them. The germline V gene has CDR1 MNHEY and CDR2 SMNVEV (reference sequence). CDR3 coding DNA: TGTGCCAGCAGTTTTAGGGGGATCTTCACTGAAGCTTTCTTT. Encoded protein: CASSFRGIFTEAFF.

V and J are TRBV5-5 and TRBJ2-1, with TRBD2 matching 10 bases. The CDR3 has 15 amino acids. The junction had 5 bases not matched to a gene; V was cut back by 5 bases and J by 3 bases. Germline V CDR1 and CDR2: SGHKS, YYEKEE (reference sequence). The CDR3 reads CASSLAGAYYNEQFF. For the CDR3, the DNA is TGTGCCAGCAGTCTAGCGGGGGCCTACTACAATGAGCAGTTCTTC.

The chain is built from TRBV7-9 and TRBJ1-1; D possibly corresponds to TRBD1 (6 bases). This CDR3 is built from 14 residues. V shed 2 bases and J shed 4 bases, with 11 bases lying between them. Germline loops: CDR1 SEHNR, CDR2 FQNEAQ (reference sequence). For the CDR3, the DNA is TGTGCCAGCAGCTTATCACAGGGTGGCACTGAAGCTTTCTTT. Protein: CASSLSQGGTEAFF.

The rearrangement uses TRBV3-1 (or the pseudogene TRBV3-2) and TRBJ2-7, with D perhaps matching TRBD1 (5 bases). From germline, CDR1 is LGHDT and CDR2 YNNKEL (reference sequence). The CDR3 consists of 17 residues. V shed 7 bases and J shed 1 base, with 23 bases lying between them. CDR3 residues: CASTILTGHENSYEQYF. The CDR3 DNA reads as TGTGCCAGCACCATTCTTACCGGACACGAGAATTCCTACGAGCAGTACTTC.

This chain links TRBV11-2 with TRBJ1-3; 8 nucleotides align to TRBD1. Germline CDR1 is SGHAT and CDR2 is FQNNGV. The CDR3 sequence is 14 residues long. The ends lost 2 bases at V and 15 bases at J; junction bases unmatched: 12. CDR3 nucleotides: TGTGCCAGCAGCTTATACGGACAGGGATCCCAGGGATATTTT. Its protein product is CASSLYGQGSQGYF.

The genes are TRBV10-1 and TRBJ1-2; 7 bases fit TRBD1. This CDR3 spans 18 amino acids. The germline gives CDR1 WNHNN, CDR2 SYGVQD (reference sequence). The V and J ends lost 4 bases and 4 bases, in that order; junction bases with no gene match: 18. Here the CDR3 DNA reads TGCGCCAGCAGTGGGGGGCTAAGGACAGGCATTCCTACCTATGGCTACACCTTC. This encodes CASSGGLRTGIPTYGYTF.

This chain uses TRBV6-5 with TRBJ1-1; TRBD1 might be the D (6 bases). The CDR3 length is 14 residues. V lost 8 bases, J lost 0 bases, and 13 bases lay in between. Germline V gives CDR1 MNHEY, CDR2 SVGAGI. CDR3 loop: CASRSGGVNTEAFF. DNA for the CDR3: TGTGCCAGCCGGAGCGGGGGCGTGAACACTGAAGCTTTCTTT.

This chain links TRBV5-1 with TRBJ2-7; 7 nucleotides align to TRBD1. V lost 3 bases, J lost 6 bases, and 9 bases stayed unmatched. Per germline, CDR1 SGHRS and CDR2 YFSETQ. CDR3 size: 14 residues. The DNA for the CDR3 is TGCGCCAGCAGCTCCTCCGAGACAGGGATCGAGCAGTACTTC. Protein: CASSSSETGIEQYF.

The CDR3 sequence: CASSPRGGDTQYF. Written as DNA, the CDR3 is TGTGCCAGCAGTCCCCGGGGGGGAGATACGCAGTATTTT. The rearrangement uses TRBV27 and TRBJ2-3; 8 bases line up with TRBD2. The CDR3 is made up of 13 amino acids. V shed 5 bases, J shed 5 bases, and the junction held 3 bases outside the gene matches. Germline lookup yields CDR1 MNHEY and CDR2 SMNVEV (reference sequence).

In DNA form, the CDR3 reads TGTGCCAGCAGCAAACAAGCGGGGGCCCAAGAGACCCAGTACTTC. As protein: CASSKQAGAQETQYF. The V gene is TRBV14, the J gene TRBJ2-5; 8 bases fit TRBD2. In germline, CDR1 is SGHDN, CDR2 FVKESK. The CDR3 has 15 residues. V was pared by 5 bases and J by 1 base, with 6 bases of the junction left unmatched.